The rows below give T cell receptor beta chains drawn from one sample of a study of post-analysis software for immune sequencing data. TCRdb re-analysed the PCR reads in MiXCR, keeping a single row per CDR3 protein. The repertoire includes about 820,000 distinct CDR3 sequences, 53% of them detected once, and around 4.5% sits in the top ten. The sequencing input was blood. Receptors originate from a girl aged 10 to 17 with multiple sclerosis. CDR3s include the opening cysteine and the closing phenylalanine or tryptophan. D genes are given only for firm matches. Not all rows give a size; the values are once, few, many and, for expanded clones, a class.

j_call	v_call	clone_size	d_call	cdr3_aa	cdr3_nt
TRBJ1-2	TRBV13	.	.	CASSLNLGSGYTF	TGTGCCAGCAGCTTAAACTTGGGGAGTGGCTACACCTTC
TRBJ1-2	TRBV29-1	.	TRBD1	CSVFGDSYGYTF	TGCAGCGTTTTCGGGGACAGCTATGGCTACACCTTC
TRBJ1-6	TRBV10-3	.	.	CAISEAGDSPLHF	TGTGCCATCAGTGAGGCGGGGGACTCACCCCTCCACTTT
TRBJ2-3	TRBV20-1	.	.	CSTTGRDTQYF	TGCAGTACCACAGGGAGAGATACGCAGTATTTT
TRBJ2-7	TRBV20-1	.	TRBD2	CSARGSGGSETRYF	TGCAGTGCTAGAGGTAGCGGGGGTTCAGAGACCCGGTACTTC
TRBJ2-1	TRBV6-5	few	.	CASTKAGWLNEQFF	TGTGCCAGCACCAAGGCAGGGTGGCTTAATGAGCAGTTCTTC
TRBJ2-1	TRBV29-1	.	.	CSVEIGPPEGNEQFF	TGCAGCGTTGAAATTGGGCCCCCCGAGGGCAATGAGCAGTTCTTC
TRBJ1-5	TRBV2	.	TRBD1	CASRTQGAKNQPQHF	TGTGCCAGCCGAACCCAGGGGGCTAAGAATCAGCCCCAGCATTTT
TRBJ2-1	TRBV29-1	.	TRBD2	CSVEDTSGNYNEQFF	TGCAGCGTTGAAGACACTAGCGGGAACTACAATGAGCAGTTCTTC
TRBJ1-2	TRBV29-1	few	.	CSVAPTFNGYTF	TGCAGCGTTGCCCCGACATTTAATGGCTACACCTTC
TRBJ2-7	TRBV12-3/TRBV12-4	.	.	CASSSPDWSSYEQYF	TGTGCCAGCAGTTCCCCGGACTGGAGCTCCTACGAGCAGTACTTC